Listed here are 20 T cell receptor beta chains from one sample, sequenced in a study of OX40 agonist ivuxolimab in advanced cancers. Sequencing was performed with immunoSEQ multiplex PCR; in TCRdb, only in-frame clones are kept and a portion is missing. The sample contains approximately 13,000 clones, 80% of which appear only once. Sequenced here: CD4+ or CD8+ T cells sorted from blood, sampled in a trial of the OX40 agonist ivuxolimab. These receptors were taken from an adult with an advanced solid tumor such as melanoma, head and neck, liver or kidney cancer.

The chain is built from TRBV27 and TRBJ2-6; 7 nucleotides match TRBD1. The germline V gene has CDR1 MNHEY and CDR2 SMNVEV (reference sequence). J gave up 0 bases and V 6 bases, and 11 bases lay outside the gene matches. The CDR3 consists of 18 residues. This CDR3 reads CASSGTGQLFSGANVLTF. The CDR3, as DNA: TGTGCCAGCAGCGGGACGGGACAGCTCTTCTCTGGGGCCAACGTCCTGACTTTC.

This clone was seen just once. In nucleotides, the CDR3 is TGTGCCAGCAGTGAAAGCCTGAGGTTCATGGGGCTGTTTTTT. Its protein is CASSESLRFMGLFF. V is TRBV2 and J is TRBJ2-2, with unresolved D. The V gene lost 2 bases and the J gene lost 13 bases, with 17 bases spanning the gap. This CDR3 contains 14 residues. Per germline, CDR1 SNHLY and CDR2 FYNNEI.

The rearrangement joins TRBV4-1 to TRBJ2-2, with unresolved D. The CDR3 runs 11 residues. In germline, CDR1 is MGHRA, CDR2 YSYEKL. With 7 bases removed from V and 5 bases from J, the gap between germline ends came to 5 bases. This chain's CDR3 is CASTLTGELFF. DNA of the CDR3: TGCGCCAGCACCCTTACCGGGGAGCTGTTTTTT.

V usage is TRBV28 and J usage is TRBJ1-3; D possibly corresponds to TRBD1 (6 bases). The V and J ends lost 8 bases and 5 bases respectively, with 16 bases between them. This CDR3 region has 14 residues. In germline, CDR1 is MDHEN, CDR2 SYDVKM. The CDR3, as DNA: TGTGCCAGCGTAACCATGGACAGTCGAAACACCATATATTTT. Residues: CASVTMDSRNTIYF.

This sequence joins TRBV7-9 and TRBJ1-5; D not resolved. The CDR3 totals 17 residues. Germline CDR1 and CDR2: SEHNR and FQNEAQ (reference sequence). Trimming removed 1 base from V and 0 bases from J, with 13 bases in between. As DNA, the CDR3 is TGTGCCAGCAGCTTAGTACAGCTGGACCCTAGCAATCAGCCCCAGCATTTT. Protein sequence: CASSLVQLDPSNQPQHF.

This clone was detected once. The chain couples TRBV6-5 to TRBJ2-1; possible D gene TRBD2, 5 bases. Germline V lookup: CDR1 MNHEY, CDR2 SVGAGI. This CDR3 spans 15 amino acids. Trimming pared 7 bases from V and 4 bases from J, leaving 17 bases between. CDR3 nucleotide sequence: TGTGCCAGCACCGCAGGCGGGCCCGCTTACAATGAGCAGTTCTTC. The encoded protein is CASTAGGPAYNEQFF.

V usage is TRBV9 and J usage is TRBJ2-5; D is unclear. V was clipped by 4 bases and J by 1 base, with 14 bases between them. Germline V CDR1 and CDR2: SGDLS, YYNGEE. CDR3 length: 15 residues. This CDR3 is CASSTSKWVQETQYF. DNA of the CDR3: TGTGCCAGCAGCACGTCTAAGTGGGTCCAAGAGACCCAGTACTTC. Variable domain in full (rest from reference TRBV9 and TRBJ2-5): DSGVTQTPKHLITATGQRVTLRCSPRSGDLSVYWYQQSLDQGLQFLIQYYNGEERAKGNILERFSAQQFPDLHSELNLSSLELGDSALYFCASSTSKWVQETQYFGPGTRLLVL.

The chain is built from TRBV6-5 and TRBJ2-7; no clear D. Looked up from germline, CDR1 is MNHEY and CDR2 is SVGAGI. V dropped 2 bases and J dropped 2 bases, with 13 bases sitting between them. The CDR3 has 15 amino acids. The CDR3 is CASSYPTRMTYEQYF. In nucleotides, the CDR3 is TGTGCCAGCAGTTACCCTACGCGGATGACCTACGAGCAGTACTTC.

This rearrangement joins TRBV9 to TRBJ2-6; D gene uncertain. The V gene lost 2 bases and the J gene lost 4 bases, with 4 bases spanning the gap. The CDR3 contains 13 residues. Germline V gene lookup returns CDR1 SGDLS and CDR2 YYNGEE. The CDR3 spells CASSVLGANVLTF. The CDR3 nucleotides read TGTGCCAGCAGCGTTCTCGGGGCCAACGTCCTGACTTTC.

The rearrangement joins TRBV15 to TRBJ2-5; D unresolved. Trimming took 1 base from V and 4 from J, leaving 7 bases between them. The CDR3 loop spans 13 amino acids. Looked up from germline, CDR1 is LNHNV and CDR2 is YYDKDF (reference sequence). The CDR3 nucleotides read TGTGCCACCAGCAGAGGAACGGTAGAGACCCAGTACTTC. This encodes CATSRGTVETQYF.

The chain links TRBV4-1 to TRBJ2-7, with D unresolved. The germline CDR1 and CDR2 sequences are MGHRA and YSYEKL. The CDR3 consists of 15 residues. Deletions cut 0 bases from V and 3 bases from J, with 12 bases between. The CDR3: CASSQEDSINYEQYF. The CDR3 bases are TGCGCCAGCAGCCAAGAAGACTCTATCAACTACGAGCAGTACTTC.

The V gene is TRBV5-6, the J gene TRBJ2-1; 9 bases fit TRBD1. Germline assignment: CDR1 SGHDT and CDR2 YYEEEE. CDR3 length: 14 amino acids. Trimming cost V 5 bases and J 7 bases; bases outside gene matches: 7. CDR3 DNA: TGTGCCAGCAGTTTACAGGGGGCACGGAATGAGCAGTTCTTC. This translates into CASSLQGARNEQFF.

This clone was recorded a few times. The chain employs TRBV25-1 and TRBJ1-2, with 7 bases lining up with TRBD1. The CDR3 runs 13 residues. With 4 bases clipped from V and 6 bases from J, the junction kept 5 bases outside the gene matches. Germline V gene lookup returns CDR1 MGHDK and CDR2 SYGVNS. DNA of the CDR3: TGTGCCAGCAGTGCCGGACAGGTGGATGGCTACACCTTC. This sequence encodes CASSAGQVDGYTF.

The rearrangement joins TRBV4-3 to TRBJ2-7, with 7 bases fitting TRBD1. Germline CDR1 reads LGHNA; CDR2 reads YSLEER. The CDR3 runs 15 residues. With 0 bases clipped from V and 9 bases from J, the junction kept 11 bases outside the gene matches. Here the CDR3 DNA reads TGCGCCAGCAGCCAAGAATTGGGACAGACTACGTGGCAGTACTTC. Residues: CASSQELGQTTWQYF.

This sequence joins TRBV28 and TRBJ2-7; TRBD1 is a possible D gene (6 bases). Deletions cut 7 bases from V and 1 base from J, with 14 bases between. The CDR3 sequence is 14 residues long. Germline CDR1 reads MDHEN; CDR2 reads SYDVKM. The DNA for the CDR3 is TGTGCCAGCACCAGGGGCCGGAGGTCCTACGAGCAGTACTTC. It is translated as CASTRGRRSYEQYF.

For the CDR3, the DNA is TGTGCCAGCAGCCCAAACTCCGGGACAGACTACTATGGCTACACCTTC. It yields the protein CASSPNSGTDYYGYTF. This chain links TRBV9 with TRBJ1-2; the match to TRBD1 covers 7 bases. Germline loops: CDR1 SGDLS, CDR2 YYNGEE. The V gene end was trimmed by 4 bases and the J gene end by 3 bases; junction bases not matched to a gene: 12. CDR3 length: 16 residues. The full variable domain, with the rest looked up from reference TRBV9 and TRBJ1-2, is DSGVTQTPKHLITATGQRVTLRCSPRSGDLSVYWYQQSLDQGLQFLIQYYNGEERAKGNILERFSAQQFPDLHSELNLSSLELGDSALYFCASSPNSGTDYYGYTFGSGTRLTVV.

With regard to this clone: One end of the junction fails to match germline, which may point to a read error. This specimen includes other DNA sequences encoding the same CDR3. The V gene is TRBV28, the J gene TRBJ2-5; 9 bases are a match to TRBD1. This CDR3 region has 14 residues. Germline V gene data show CDR1 as MDHEN and CDR2 as SYDVKM. CDR3 DNA sequence: TGCGCCAGCAGCTACACAGGGGGCTGGGAGACCCAGTACTTC. Its translation: CASSYTGGWETQYF. The whole variable domain, filled in from reference TRBV28 and TRBJ2-5, reads DVKVTQSSRYLVKRTGEKVFLECVQDMDHENMFWYRQDPGLGLRLIYFSYDVKMKEKGDIPEGYSVSREKKERFSLILESASTNQTSMYLCASSYTGGWETQYFGPGTRLLVL.

The chain recombines TRBV7-1 with TRBJ2-7, with 8 bases identical to TRBD1. TRBV7-1 is identified as an open reading frame with a role that is uncertain. Trimming cost V 5 bases and J 4 bases; bases outside gene matches: 10. The CDR3 covers 15 residues. CDR3 loop: CASSPFPGQGYEQYF. For the CDR3, the DNA is TGTGCCAGCAGCCCCTTCCCCGGACAGGGTTACGAGCAGTACTTC.

The V call is TRBV13, the J call TRBJ2-7; tentatively, D is TRBD1 (5 bases). Trimming took 4 bases from V and 6 from J, leaving 10 bases between them. This CDR3 has 12 amino acids. The V gene's germline CDR1 is PRHDT and CDR2 FYEKMQ (reference sequence). In DNA form, the CDR3 reads TGTGCCAGCAGCTCGTACAGGTTCGAGCAGTACTTC. This encodes CASSSYRFEQYF.

V and J are TRBV19 and TRBJ2-1; 7 bases align to TRBD1. This CDR3 is built from 11 residues. CDR1 and CDR2 (germline): LNHDA, SQIVND (reference sequence). Germline trimming cut 7 bases from V and 6 bases from J; bases unmatched to any gene: 0. The CDR3 coding sequence is TGTGCCAGTACAGGGGGCAATGAGCAGTTCTTC. Its protein is CASTGGNEQFF.